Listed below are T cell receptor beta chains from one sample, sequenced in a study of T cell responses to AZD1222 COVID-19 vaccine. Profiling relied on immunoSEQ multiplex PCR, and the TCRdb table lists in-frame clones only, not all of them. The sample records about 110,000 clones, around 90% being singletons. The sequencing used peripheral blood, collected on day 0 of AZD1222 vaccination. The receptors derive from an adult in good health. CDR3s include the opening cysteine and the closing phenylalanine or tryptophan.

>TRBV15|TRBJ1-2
CATSREGPPLGYTF
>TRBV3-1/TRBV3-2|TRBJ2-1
CASSQDLQVRNEQFF
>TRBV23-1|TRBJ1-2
CASSQWTGGDFGNYGYTF
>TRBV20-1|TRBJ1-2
CSAGNYGYTF
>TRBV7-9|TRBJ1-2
CASRPTGGFDGYTF
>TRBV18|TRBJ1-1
CASSPSEGGNTEAFF
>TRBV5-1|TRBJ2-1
CASSLQQSSYNEQFF
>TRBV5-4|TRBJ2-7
CASSQGLAGEAYEQYF
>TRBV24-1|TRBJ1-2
CATSDLSIGVGNGYTF
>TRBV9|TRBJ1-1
CASSKRSGTPPGNTEAFF
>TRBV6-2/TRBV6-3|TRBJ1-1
CASSSISFGGAFF